The TCR beta chain described here comes from a study of blood T cell repertoires in COVID-19. Across the study: There were acute and convalescent COVID-19 samples, and they came from the United States, Italy and Spain.

V lost 5 bases to trimming and J lost 8 bases, with 12 bases between them. CDR1 is LGHDT, CDR2 YNNKEL, per germline (reference sequence). The CDR3 is 12 residues long. Measured with immunoSEQ multiplex PCR; TCRdb has only the in-frame clones, and not every one. The sample carries under 200,000 clones, roughly 78% recorded once. This TCR was sampled from a man between 65 and 85 years old with active or convalescent COVID-19. The V call is TRBV3-1 (or the pseudogene TRBV3-2), the J call TRBJ1-2; D remains ambiguous. The source material was peripheral blood. The CDR3 region has the DNA TGTGCCAGCAGCTCGGGTTCCCTCGGCTACACCTTC. Residues: CASSSGSLGYTF.